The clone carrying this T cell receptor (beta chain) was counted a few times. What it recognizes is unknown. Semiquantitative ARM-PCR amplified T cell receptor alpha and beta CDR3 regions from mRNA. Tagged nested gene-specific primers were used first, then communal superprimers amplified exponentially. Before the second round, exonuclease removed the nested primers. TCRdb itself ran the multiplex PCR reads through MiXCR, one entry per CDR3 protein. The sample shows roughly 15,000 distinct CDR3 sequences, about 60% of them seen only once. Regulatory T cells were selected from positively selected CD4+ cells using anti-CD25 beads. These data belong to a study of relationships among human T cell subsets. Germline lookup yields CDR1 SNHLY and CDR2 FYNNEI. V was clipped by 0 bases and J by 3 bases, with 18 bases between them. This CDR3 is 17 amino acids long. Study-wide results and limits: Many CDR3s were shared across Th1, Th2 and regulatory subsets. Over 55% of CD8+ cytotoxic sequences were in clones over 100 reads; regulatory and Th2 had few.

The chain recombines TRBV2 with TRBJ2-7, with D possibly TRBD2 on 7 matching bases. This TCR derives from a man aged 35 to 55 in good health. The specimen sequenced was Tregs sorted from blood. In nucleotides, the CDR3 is TGTGCCAGCAGTGAAGCGCTGTGGCGGGGGCCCAGCTACGAGCAGTACTTC. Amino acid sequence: CASSEALWRGPSYEQYF.